This TCR beta chain was recovered during a study of cytomegalovirus exposure and HLA in healthy donors. Study-level information: An early data release held 80 million or so unique TCRs from HLA-typed donors.

This CDR3 has 18 amino acids. About this clone itself: The antigen is unknown.

This PCR relied on a set of 60 Vbeta primers and 13 Jbeta primers. Data came from immunoSEQ multiplex PCR; TCRdb stores just in-frame clones and leaves some out. The sample lists some 160,000 clones, around 73% occurring once. Study-wide results and limits: A previous analysis found most TCR beta V segments productive roughly 87% or roughly 30% of the time. Testing in vitro showed a few CMV-associated chains specific for CMV antigens.

Sequences were obtained from PBMCs. The clonotype comes from a male donor in good health and CMV-seronegative. The rearrangement links TRBV21-1 to TRBJ1-2; TRBD1, the D gene given by the table, was not confirmed from the DNA. TRBV21-1 is designated a pseudogene. The CDR3 nucleotides read TGTGCCAGCAGCCACGTCCCGGGACAGGACCAGCCTAACTATGGCTACACCTTC. It translates to CASSHVPGQDQPNYGYTF.